Reported below is one T cell receptor beta chain. Its antigen is currently not known. No base quality values were provided; no much bigger clone lies one nucleotide off. The sample comes from a study of T cell responses to AZD1222 COVID-19 vaccine (dated by TCRdb to the early 2020s). Concerning the study at large: AZD1222 recipients with second doses at about 4 weeks or about 12 weeks were pooled, because spike-specific TCR depth and breadth did not differ between schedules. A total of under 250 trial participants underwent TCR sequencing, of whom roughly 210 had received two doses of AZD1222 and roughly 26 had received two doses of the MenACWY control vaccine. Enrollment into the trials was organized by age into subgroups of 18-55, 56-69 and 70-plus years, and those subgroups contained roughly 150, 30 and 60 TCR-sequenced participants, respectively.

Trimming removed 2 bases from V and 1 base from J, leaving 8 bases between the germline ends. CDR1 SGHTA and CDR2 FQGNSA were looked up in the germline V gene. The CDR3, from cysteine to phenylalanine, totals 15 residues. The DNA shown is the 45-base CDR3, in frame from base 1. This sample's time point label indicates: baseline before first vaccination. Samples from vaccinated people were obtained from the UK trials COV001 and COV002, which included a single-blind randomized controlled phase 2/3 trial of AZD1222 (ChAdOx1 nCoV-19) in healthy adults. For TCRbeta chain sequencing, PBMC samples were collected from trial participants at day 0 and at day 28 after the second dose. On the study overall, not on this receptor specifically: Conclusions about previously exposed vaccinees are limited, since just five or six AZD1222 recipients were seropositive for SARS-CoV-2 at baseline. The 56-69-year group was small, and its depth increase did not reach significance, likely because of low power. A significant rise in spike-specific TCR breadth and depth was observed after two AZD1222 doses relative to day 0 and relative to MenACWY recipients. Participants were mostly white British and included more females than males, and it was suggested by the authors that clonal diversity may have been underestimated. Vaccine-associated CD4 TCRs spanned the whole spike protein, with dominant responses in regions 160-218 and 743-854. Reportedly, close to half of the unique spike-specific TCRs recognized epitopes lying outside the regions that are mutated in the B.1.351 and B.1.1.7 variants. Because no day 14 peak-response samples were available, the repertoires could be characterized only after the peak T cell response.

The CDR3 regions of human TCRbeta chains were subjected to immunosequencing. In the paper's pipeline: Repertoire TCRs were checked for matches against a reference library of SARS-CoV-2-specific TCRs that had been generated using the MIRA antigen-specificity platform. Breadth was defined as the fraction of unique TCRs that were SARS-CoV-2-associated. Depth was defined as the fraction of total T cells that were SARS-CoV-2-associated. Each spike-specific TCR was assigned to its reactive spike region and to a CD4 or CD8 class using the MIRA data. Log10-transformed breadth and depth values were compared by one-way ANOVA with Sidak's multiple comparisons tests. The immuneACCESS repertoire file appears here via TCRdb, limited to in-frame rearrangements. These files lack a portion of the clones; in checked studies, under half of the deficit traces to unresolved V genes, and the cause of the others is not known. That table furnishes V, J and clone size, whereas the DNA furnished D and trimming. The sample table holds roughly 97,000 clones, of which about 88% were seen once. The top ten hold 2.8% of the sample.

The sequence joins TRBV7-2 to TRBJ1-4; a tentative D match to TRBD1 spans 5 bases. Sequencing used peripheral blood, obtained on day 0 of AZD1222 vaccination. This TCR was sampled from an adult in good health. This receptor has the CDR3 CASSLSQGTNEKLFF. The bases read TGTGCCAGCAGCTTATCGCAGGGAACTAATGAAAAACTGTTTTTT.